The entry that follows covers one TCR beta chain sequence. Its antigen is still unknown. This specimen comes from a study of cytomegalovirus exposure and HLA in healthy donors. General study results and limits: There were three CMV-associated chains whose specificity for CMV antigens was confirmed in vitro. Some TCR beta chains (more than 150 of them) were listed as cytomegalovirus-associated. The classifier, whose performance was assessed in both the original and validation cohorts, reportedly diagnosed cytomegalovirus status with high specificity and sensitivity. Most TCR sequences proved rare, with some public TCRs found in many donors.

Trimming took 6 bases from V and 4 from J, leaving 16 bases between them. Germline V lookup: CDR1 GTSNPN, CDR2 SVGIG (reference sequence). The CDR3 totals 13 residues. The protocol was immunoSEQ multiplex PCR, while the TCRdb copy is restricted to in-frame clones and leaves out a portion. This table has fewer than 250,000 clones, approximately 87% appearing once. The receptor was derived from a woman younger than 30 in good health and CMV-seronegative. Sequenced material: PBMCs. The V call is TRBV30, the J call TRBJ2-7; a possible D gene is TRBD1 (5 bases). This chain's CDR3 is CACTGSILYEQYF. CDR3 bases: TGTGCCTGTACAGGAAGCATCCTATACGAGCAGTACTTC.